A selection of T cell receptor beta chains follows, all from one sample in a study of T cell changes during pregnancy in multiple sclerosis. Clones were read by immunoSEQ multiplex PCR, and TCRdb kept only the in-frame ones, dropping some. Among fewer than 50,000 clones listed, about 89% were seen once. The sequencing here drew on CD4+ T cells from peripheral blood mononuclear cells, taken in the first trimester of pregnancy. All receptors come from a female donor with multiple sclerosis, enrolled in a pregnancy study. The CDR3 runs from the conserved cysteine through the conserved F or W. The order of the fields is CDR3 length, D gene, V gene, clone size, J gene, CDR3 DNA, CDR3 protein. A D gene is named only where the DNA matches it firmly. Some rows have no size entry. The others give once, few or many, or a class for an expanded clone.

15	TRBD1	TRBV25-1	-	TRBJ2-5	TGTGCCAGCAGTGATAGACAGGGATGGGAAGAGACCCAGTACTTC	CASSDRQGWEETQYF
16	-	TRBV18	-	TRBJ2-2	TGTGCCAGCTCCCCCCGAGGAGGAGCGAACACCGGGGAGCTGTTTTTT	CASSPRGGANTGELFF
15	-	TRBV18	-	TRBJ1-5	TGTGCCAGCTCACCATTCAGGTTGGACAATCAGCCCCAGCATTTT	CASSPFRLDNQPQHF
14	TRBD1	TRBV4-1	-	TRBJ2-2	TGCGCCAGCCGGGACAGGGCTAATGGCGGGGAGCTGTTTTTT	CASRDRANGGELFF
14	TRBD1	TRBV7-9	once	TRBJ1-1	TGTGCCAGCAGCCAGGGAGAGGGGGCCCCTGAAGCTTTCTTT	CASSQGEGAPEAFF
15	TRBD1	TRBV7-2	-	TRBJ2-5	TGTGCCAGCAGCTTAGGGCAGGGGGCTGGAGAGACCCAGTACTTC	CASSLGQGAGETQYF
15	-	TRBV27	-	TRBJ1-2	TGTGCCAGCAGCTTTATAGCGGGGACCCACTATGGCTACACCTTC	CASSFIAGTHYGYTF
16	-	TRBV6-4	-	TRBJ2-1	TGTGCCAGCAGTGACTCGACTAGGTTTTCCTACAATGAGCAGTTCTTC	CASSDSTRFSYNEQFF
13	-	TRBV30	-	TRBJ1-1	TGTGCCTGGAGTGGGCGGCCGAACACTGAAGCTTTCTTT	CAWSGRPNTEAFF
14	-	TRBV7-8	-	TRBJ1-4	TGTGCCAGCAGCCCCAGGGGAGCTAATGAAAAACTGTTTTTT	CASSPRGANEKLFF
16	TRBD1	TRBV29-1	once	TRBJ1-3	TGCAGCGTTGGGACAGGAAGGTCGAGCTCTGGAAACACCATATATTTT	CSVGTGRSSSGNTIYF
12	-	TRBV7-9	-	TRBJ2-6	TGTGCCAGAAGCCGTTCCGGCAACGTCCTGACTTTC	CARSRSGNVLTF
14	-	TRBV28	once	TRBJ1-3	TGTGCCAGCAGTATTCCAGGGAGGCGAAACACCATATATTTT	CASSIPGRRNTIYF
15	TRBD1	TRBV13	once	TRBJ2-7	TGTGCCAGCACCTTCGGGGGGACAGGGGCAAACGAGCAGTACTTC	CASTFGGTGANEQYF
12	-	TRBV19	-	TRBJ1-4	TGTGCCAGTAGTATCGGGGATGGGGGCCTGTTTTTT	CASSIGDGGLFF